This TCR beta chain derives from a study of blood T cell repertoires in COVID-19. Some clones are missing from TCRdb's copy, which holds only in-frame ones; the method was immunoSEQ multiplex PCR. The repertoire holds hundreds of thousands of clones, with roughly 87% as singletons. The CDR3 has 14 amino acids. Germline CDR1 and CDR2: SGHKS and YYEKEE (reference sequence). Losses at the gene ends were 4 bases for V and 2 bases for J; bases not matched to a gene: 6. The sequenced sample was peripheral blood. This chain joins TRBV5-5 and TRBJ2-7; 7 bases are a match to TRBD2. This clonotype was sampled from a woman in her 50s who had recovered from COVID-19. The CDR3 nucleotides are TGTGCCAGCAGCACCCAGAGCGGGGCCTACGAGCAGTACTTC. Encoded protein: CASSTQSGAYEQYF.